The present entry profiles one T cell receptor (beta chain) with its context. Its specific antigen is unknown. The input lacks base qualities; no much larger clone sits a single base away. The CDR3 runs 16 amino acids, cysteine and phenylalanine included. Just CDR3 DNA is preserved here, 48 bases in frame from base 1. Looking up the germline V gene (reference sequence) yields CDR1 MNHEY and CDR2 SMNVEV. From V the trimming removes 5 bases and from J it removes 7 bases, while the gene matches leave 12 bases of the junction unaccounted for. The sample is drawn from a study of blood T cell repertoires in COVID-19 (dated by TCRdb to 2018 to 2021). Some background on the complete study: Samples from collaborators originated in the United States, Italy and Spain and spanned both the acute and convalescent phases of COVID-19. The material from the prospective study consisted of cDNA or gDNA derived from T cells, B-cell-depleted T cells, or PBMCs. Deeply sampled blood TCRbeta repertoires from subjects exposed to, actively infected with, or recovered from COVID-19 were included in the dataset. The repertoires were released in a freely available public database intended as a resource for research on the immune response to SARS-CoV-2. Samples were obtained from the ongoing ImmuneRACE study (first 160 participants) and from approximately 1,200 subjects provided by 6 global collaborators. Sample metadata almost always included a de-identified subject ID, COVID-19 status, age in years and sex. Where available, HLA class I and class II types were taken from metadata supplied by the sample provider and were not determined by assay-based typing.

Enrolling through a virtual design, the prospective study's participants ranged in age from roughly 18 to 90 years and lived across roughly 24 United States geographic areas. In the prospective study, cohorts were assigned on the basis of participant-reported clinical history obtained from a screening survey and a study questionnaire. In the prospective study, mobile phlebotomists collected whole blood, serum and a nasopharyngeal or oropharyngeal swab from each participant. Additional blood draws and questionnaires over an approximately 2-month period could optionally be provided by prospective study participants. Before DNA extraction, blood samples from the prospective study were shipped at room temperature or frozen. The immunoSEQ Assay, a bias-controlled multiplex PCR, was used to amplify TCRbeta CDR3 regions from genomic DNA. Per the original workflow: Within the assay, amplification of reference gene primers was used to estimate how many nucleated cells each sample contained. To quantify the absolute abundance of each unique TCRbeta CDR3 rearrangement, sequence reads were collapsed and filtered. Productive Simpson clonality was computed per sample as the square root of Simpson's diversity index over productive rearrangements. As stored in TCRdb, this immuneACCESS dataset retains in-frame rearrangements with V and J assigned. A fraction of the clones does not appear; measured against another copy, unresolved V genes explain less than half of the discrepancy, and the remainder lacks a known reason. The V and J calls and clone size come from that table; D and trimming were worked out from the DNA. The sample contains about 63,000 clones, 80% to 90% of them found a single time. Less than 4.5% of the sample belongs to the ten largest clones.

Broad study findings and their caveats: How much clinical and demographic metadata was included differed by source and by participant, and the metadata was provided uncurated.

The clonotype originates from a woman between 35 and 50 years old with acute COVID-19. Source material: PBMCs or T cells enriched from blood (not recorded which). The chain is encoded by TRBV27 joined to TRBJ2-5; 11 bases in the junction line up with TRBD1. Read as DNA, the sequence is TGTGCCAGCAGTACCGGACAGGGGGCGGGAGTGGGGACCCAGTACTTC. The encoded protein is CASSTGQGAGVGTQYF.